These 31 T cell receptor beta chains share one sample of origin, sequenced in a study of T-cell memory formation after mild COVID-19. Each CDR3 protein gets one entry after TCRdb re-called the 5' RACE reads with MiXCR. The table includes about 250,000 distinct CDR3 sequences, 15% detected once. The specimen sequenced was PBMCs or a T cell subset sorted from them (not recorded which). These receptors were taken from an adult woman who had mild COVID-19 (a few samples of this study predate the infection). Cell type and time point are not known.

This clonotype was counted only a few times. The rearrangement uses TRBV24-1 and TRBJ1-2, with 7 bases lining up with TRBD1. Germline V lookup: CDR1 KGHDR, CDR2 SFDVKD. The CDR3 length is 14 residues. J was trimmed by 2 bases and V by 3 bases; bases with no gene match: 2. The DNA for the CDR3 is TGTGCCACCAGTGATACAGGGGAAAACTATGGCTACACCTTC. Amino acid sequence: CATSDTGENYGYTF.

This chain connects TRBV7-2 to TRBJ1-6; tentative D call: TRBD1 (5 bases). Looked up from germline, CDR1 is SGHTA and CDR2 is FQGNSA. CDR3 length: 16 amino acids. V was cut by 5 bases and J by 4 bases, with 15 bases left in between. CDR3 sequence (DNA): TGTGCCAGCAGCCCCCAGATGACAGTATATAATTCACCCCTCCACTTT. It yields the protein CASSPQMTVYNSPLHF.

This clonotype was recorded many times. The chain joins TRBV5-1 to TRBJ2-4; D perhaps matches TRBD2 (6 bases). This CDR3 contains 15 residues. Trimming removed 0 bases from V and 7 bases from J, with 14 bases in between. The germline V gene has CDR1 SGHRS and CDR2 YFSETQ. CDR3 bases: TGCGCCAGCAGCTTGGCCGCGGGAAACGGGAACATTCAGTACTTC. It is translated as CASSLAAGNGNIQYF.

This clonotype was seen more than once but under ten times. The chain employs TRBV5-5 and TRBJ1-5; 7 nucleotides line up with TRBD1. With 4 bases clipped from V and 0 bases from J, the junction kept 13 bases outside the gene matches. Germline V CDR1 and CDR2: SGHKS, YYEKEE (reference sequence). This CDR3 comprises 18 residues. The CDR3: CASSLSGTATFSNQPQHF. As DNA, the CDR3 is TGTGCCAGCAGCCTGTCCGGGACAGCAACTTTTAGCAATCAGCCCCAGCATTTT.

This chain connects TRBV7-3 to TRBJ2-7; no firm D call. CDR3 size: 14 residues. Per germline, CDR1 SGHTA and CDR2 FQGTGA. Trimming shortened V by 1 base and J by 0 bases, and 7 bases separated the two germline ends. This chain's CDR3 is CASSLRADSYEQYF. The CDR3 DNA sequence: TGTGCCAGCAGCTTAAGGGCAGACTCCTACGAGCAGTACTTC. Supplemented by reference TRBV7-3 and TRBJ2-7, the full variable domain reads GAGVSQTPSNKVTEKGKYVELRCDPISGHTALYWYRQSLGQGPEFLIYFQGTGAADDSGLPNDRFFAVRPEGSVSTLKIQRTERGDSAVYLCASSLRADSYEQYFGPGTRLTVT.

This clonotype was picked up a small number of times. The V call is TRBV6-1, the J call TRBJ2-7, with no clear D. Trimming shortened V by 8 bases and J by 3 bases, and 14 bases separated the two germline ends. The V gene's germline CDR1 is MNHNS and CDR2 SASEGT. The CDR3 runs to 13 residues. CDR3 coding DNA: TGTGCCAGCCGACACTCAAGGCTCTACGAGCAGTACTTC. It codes for CASRHSRLYEQYF.

This clonotype was seen a few times. The chain joins TRBV27 to TRBJ1-1; 7 positions agree with TRBD1. The germline V gene has CDR1 MNHEY and CDR2 SMNVEV (reference sequence). The CDR3 is made up of 17 amino acids. Trimming cost V 5 bases and J 6 bases; bases outside gene matches: 18. CDR3 sequence (DNA): TGTGCCAGCAGTCCCCTTTCCCTCGGACAGGTCTTTTCTGAAGCTTTCTTT. Translating it yields CASSPLSLGQVFSEAFF.

In this sample, this clonotype turned up a few times. This rearrangement joins TRBV6-5 to TRBJ2-3, with 11 bases matching TRBD2. Per germline, CDR1 MNHEY and CDR2 SVGAGI. V lost 6 bases, J lost 4 bases, and 6 bases stayed unmatched. This CDR3 spans 15 amino acids. CDR3: CASRQTSGSADTQYF. The CDR3 bases are TGTGCCAGCAGGCAAACTAGCGGGAGCGCAGATACGCAGTATTTT.

This clonotype was observed many times. The chain is built from TRBV11-3 and TRBJ2-1, with a tentative D call TRBD2 (6 bases). The V gene's germline CDR1 is SGHNT and CDR2 YENEEA. The CDR3 loop spans 16 amino acids. Trimming removed 1 base at V and 1 base at J, with 11 bases between. This CDR3 reads CASSLGGTRSYNEQFF. Written as DNA, the CDR3 is TGTGCCAGCAGCTTAGGGGGGACTCGATCCTACAATGAGCAGTTCTTC.

This chain uses TRBV29-1 with TRBJ2-1, with D perhaps TRBD1 (5 bases). Trimming took off 4 bases at V and 4 bases at J, with 11 bases between the two ends. This CDR3 has 13 residues. The germline V gene encodes CDR1 SQVTM and CDR2 ANQGSEA. This chain's CDR3 is CSVGTSAYNEQFF. The CDR3 DNA reads TGCAGCGTTGGGACATCAGCGTACAATGAGCAGTTCTTC.

The genes are TRBV7-9 and TRBJ2-7; tentative D call: TRBD1 (5 bases). Trimming took off 5 bases at V and 2 bases at J, with 10 bases between the two ends. CDR3 size: 13 residues. Germline V lookup: CDR1 SEHNR, CDR2 FQNEAQ (reference sequence). The CDR3 DNA sequence: TGTGCCAGCAGCGAGACAGTTACCTACGAGCAGTACTTC. Amino acids: CASSETVTYEQYF.

This clonotype was observed a handful of times. The chain recombines TRBV2 with TRBJ2-3; D is unclear. The length of the CDR3 is 12 residues. Per germline, CDR1 SNHLY and CDR2 FYNNEI. V lost 4 bases to trimming and J lost 7 bases, with 9 bases between them. CDR3 in DNA: TGTGCCAGCAGTGTGGCAGGAAATACGCAGTATTTT. Its translation: CASSVAGNTQYF.

This clonotype came up a few times. This rearrangement joins TRBV29-1 to TRBJ1-3; TRBD1 matches at 10 bases. Looked up from germline, CDR1 is SQVTM and CDR2 is ANQGSEA. Unmatched junction bases numbered 5, after V lost 7 bases and J lost 5 bases. This CDR3 contains 13 residues. As DNA, the CDR3 is TGCAGCGCTAAGACAGGGGGCAGAAACACCATATATTTT. Translation gives CSAKTGGRNTIYF.

This clonotype has a handful of counts. The chain links TRBV5-1 to TRBJ1-5, with D tentatively TRBD1 (5 bases). The CDR3 is 15 residues long. Germline V gene lookup returns CDR1 SGHRS and CDR2 YFSETQ. Trimming left V 0 bases short and J 1 base short, with 8 bases between. The CDR3, as DNA: TGCGCCAGCAGCTTGGGGGCAGGGAGCAATCAGCCCCAGCATTTT. It translates to CASSLGAGSNQPQHF. Variable domain in full (rest from reference TRBV5-1 and TRBJ1-5): KAGVTQTPRYLIKTRGQQVTLSCSPISGHRSVSWYQQTPGQGLQFLFEYFSETQRNKGNFPGRFSGRQFSNSRSEMNVSTLELGDSALYLCASSLGAGSNQPQHFGDGTRLSIL.

This clonotype was found a few times. The rearrangement links TRBV6-1 to TRBJ2-5, with D perhaps matching TRBD1 (5 bases). Trimming took 2 bases from V and 14 from J, leaving 15 bases between them. The CDR3 contains 12 residues. CDR1 is MNHNS and CDR2 is SASEGT in the germline V gene. CDR3 DNA: TGTGCCAGCAGTGAATATCCCCAGGGTGGATACTTC. It yields the protein CASSEYPQGGYF.

There are many counts of this clonotype. CDR3 DNA sequence: TGTGCCAGCAGTAGAGCTATCGGCAAAGAGACCCAGTACTTC. Translating gives CASSRAIGKETQYF. This rearrangement joins TRBV6-1 to TRBJ2-5, with D unclear. The CDR3 extends over 14 amino acids. Germline lookup yields CDR1 MNHNS and CDR2 SASEGT. The V end was cut by 5 bases, the J end by 3 bases, with 13 bases between.

The J gene is TRBJ2-7, the V gene TRBV3-1; D may be TRBD1 (6 bases). Germline assignment: CDR1 LGHDT and CDR2 YNNKEL (reference sequence). V lost 1 base and J 1 base, leaving 8 bases between the germline ends. The CDR3 covers 14 residues. This CDR3 is CASSQGGQSYEQYF. In nucleotides, the CDR3 is TGTGCCAGCAGCCAAGGAGGACAGTCCTACGAGCAGTACTTC.

This chain connects TRBV4-3 to TRBJ1-2; 8 bases match TRBD1. Trimming removed 3 bases from V and 8 bases from J; junction bases left unmatched: 5. Germline V lookup: CDR1 LGHNA, CDR2 YSLEER. The CDR3 extends over 13 amino acids. DNA for the CDR3: TGCGCCAGCAGCCAGGACAGGGTGGCCGGCTACACCTTC. It translates to CASSQDRVAGYTF.

This clonotype was seen a few times. CDR3 amino acids: CASSRTSGTGDEQFF. In nucleotides, the CDR3 is TGCGCCAGCAGCCGGACTAGCGGGACAGGCGATGAGCAGTTCTTC. This chain links TRBV4-3 with TRBJ2-1; 12 nucleotides line up with TRBD2. CDR1 is LGHNA, CDR2 YSLEER, per germline. The CDR3 sequence is 15 residues long. Unmatched junction bases numbered 6, after V lost 4 bases and J lost 8 bases.

This clonotype was picked up a small number of times. This rearrangement joins TRBV9 to TRBJ2-1, with D unclear. The CDR3 length is 13 residues. V was pared by 0 bases and J by 10 bases, with 11 bases between. Germline-derived CDR1 and CDR2 are SGDLS and YYNGEE. The CDR3 DNA reads TGTGCCAGCAGCGTAGAGGCCAACTTCGAGCAGTTCTTC. Encoded protein: CASSVEANFEQFF.

The chain recombines TRBV18 with TRBJ2-1; D could derive from TRBD1 or TRBD2 (5 bases each). The CDR3 loop spans 13 amino acids. Per germline, CDR1 KGHSH and CDR2 LQKENI. Trimming took off 3 bases at V and 9 bases at J, with 12 bases between the two ends. CDR3 nucleotides: TGTGCCAGCTCACCTATGGGGGATGGTGAGCAGTTCTTC. Translation gives CASSPMGDGEQFF.

The sample holds a few counts of this clonotype. The chain carries TRBV6-5 and TRBJ1-1; a possible D gene is TRBD1 (6 bases). The V and J ends lost 2 bases and 2 bases respectively, with 12 bases between them. Germline values: CDR1 MNHEY, CDR2 SVGAGI. The CDR3 is made up of 15 amino acids. The CDR3 DNA reads as TGTGCCAGCAGTTACACGACAGGAGTCAACACTGAAGCTTTCTTT. Translating gives CASSYTTGVNTEAFF.

This clonotype was seen many times. The chain has TRBV15 and TRBJ2-7; 9 bases are a match to TRBD1. Germline V CDR1 and CDR2: LNHNV, YYDKDF (reference sequence). The junction had 3 bases not matched to a gene; V was cut back by 3 bases and J by 3 bases. There are 14 residues in the CDR3. CDR3 DNA sequence: TGTGCCACCAGCAGGGACAGGGGTTTCTACGAGCAGTACTTC. Translated: CATSRDRGFYEQYF.

At least ten counts were recorded for this clonotype. The J gene is TRBJ2-2, the V gene TRBV20-1, with D unresolved. With 2 bases removed from V and 5 bases from J, the gap between germline ends came to 9 bases. Germline V gene lookup returns CDR1 DFQATT and CDR2 SNEGSKA (reference sequence). This CDR3 is built from 13 residues. CDR3 protein: CSARPRETGELFF. CDR3 coding DNA: TGCAGTGCTAGACCCCGAGAAACCGGGGAGCTGTTTTTT.

This clonotype was counted between two and nine times. For the CDR3, the DNA is TGTGCCAGCAGTTTATGGACAGGGGGCGCGGGCACTGAAGCTTTCTTT. Translation: CASSLWTGGAGTEAFF. This chain connects TRBV12-3 or TRBV12-4 to TRBJ1-1; 11 bases align to TRBD1. The CDR3 has 16 residues. Germline trimming cut 2 bases from V and 4 bases from J; bases unmatched to any gene: 6.

This clonotype was picked up a small number of times. The chain joins TRBV2 to TRBJ2-1; D call uncertain. V lost 7 bases and J 7 bases, leaving 14 bases between the germline ends. The CDR3 loop spans 13 amino acids. Germline V lookup: CDR1 SNHLY, CDR2 FYNNEI. In nucleotides, the CDR3 is TGTGCCAGCACTCCTCTCTCCAATAATGAGCAGTTCTTC. The encoded protein is CASTPLSNNEQFF.

The CDR3 bases are TGCAGTGCTAGAGATACGGGGAGGAACACTGAAGCTTTCTTT. This translates into CSARDTGRNTEAFF. J is TRBJ1-1 and V is TRBV20-1, with D unclear. Germline values: CDR1 DFQATT, CDR2 SNEGSKA (reference sequence). The CDR3 consists of 14 residues. Trimming cost V 0 bases and J 1 base, with 9 bases left between them.

The V and J genes are TRBV14 and TRBJ2-3, with 11 bases that match TRBD2. J was trimmed by 2 bases and V by 0 bases; bases with no gene match: 10. CDR1 is SGHDN and CDR2 is FVKESK in the germline V gene. The CDR3 totals 19 residues. Here the CDR3 reads CASSQDFATSGTNTDTQYF. CDR3 bases: TGTGCCAGCAGCCAAGATTTCGCGACTAGCGGGACCAACACAGATACGCAGTATTTT.

The chain employs TRBV7-9 and TRBJ1-6; a possible D gene is TRBD1 (6 bases). Trimming pared 1 base from V and 7 bases from J, leaving 11 bases between. Germline V lookup: CDR1 SEHNR, CDR2 FQNEAQ (reference sequence). CDR3 length equals 15 residues. The CDR3 protein is CASSLGGQMNSPLHF. The CDR3 DNA follows: TGTGCCAGCAGCTTAGGAGGACAGATGAATTCACCCCTCCACTTT.

This clonotype was observed a few times. CDR3: CASRRDSVAYNEQFF. The CDR3 nucleotides read TGTGCCAGCAGACGAGACAGTGTAGCGTACAATGAGCAGTTCTTC. The rearrangement uses TRBV7-2 and TRBJ2-1, with D tentatively TRBD1 or TRBD2 (5 bases each). The CDR3 spans 15 residues. Germline CDR1 is SGHTA and CDR2 is FQGNSA. V was shortened by 6 bases and J by 4 bases, with 16 bases between the two germline ends.

This clonotype was seen only a few times. V is TRBV12-3 or TRBV12-4 and J is TRBJ2-5; TRBD2 aligns across 13 bases. The CDR3 runs to 15 residues. J gave up 5 bases and V 4 bases, and 4 bases lay outside the gene matches. CDR3: CASSSQTSGGETQYF. The CDR3 DNA sequence: TGTGCCAGCAGTTCCCAGACTAGCGGGGGGGAGACCCAGTACTTC.